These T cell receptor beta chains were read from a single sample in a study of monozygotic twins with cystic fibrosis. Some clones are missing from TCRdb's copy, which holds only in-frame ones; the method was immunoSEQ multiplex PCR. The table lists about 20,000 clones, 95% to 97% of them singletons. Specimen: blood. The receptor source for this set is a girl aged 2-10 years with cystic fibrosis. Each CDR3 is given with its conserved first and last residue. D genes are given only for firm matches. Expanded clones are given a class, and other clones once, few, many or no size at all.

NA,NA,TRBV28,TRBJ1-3,TGTGCCAGCAGGGGAGCTGGAAACACCATATATTTT,CASRGAGNTIYF
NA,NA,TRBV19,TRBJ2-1,TGTGCCAGTAGTATATCCTACATTCAACGCTCCTACAATGAGCAGTTCTTC,CASSISYIQRSYNEQFF
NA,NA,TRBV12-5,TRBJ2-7,TGTGCTAGTGGTCCCCCGTTCTTAGGGAACCCTACCTACGAGCAGTACTTC,CASGPPFLGNPTYEQYF
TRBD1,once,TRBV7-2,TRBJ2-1,TGTGCCAGCAGTTGGGACAGGGGGGGTTACAATGAGCAGTTCTTC,CASSWDRGGYNEQFF
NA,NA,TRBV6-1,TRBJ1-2,TGTGCCAGCAGGAACAGGTTTGGTGGCTACACCTTC,CASRNRFGGYTF
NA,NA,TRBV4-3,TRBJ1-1,TGCGCCAGCAGCCAAGAAAGGCGGCAGAACACTGAAGCTTTCTTT,CASSQERRQNTEAFF
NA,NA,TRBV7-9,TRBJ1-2,TGTGCCAGCAGCTCTGCAGGGGAAGGCTATGGCTACACCTTC,CASSSAGEGYGYTF
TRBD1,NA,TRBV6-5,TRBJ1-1,TGTGCCAGCAGTTACTCCTACAGGGGCACTGAAGCTTTCTTT,CASSYSYRGTEAFF
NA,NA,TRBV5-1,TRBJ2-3,TGCGCCAGCAGCTTGCATCCGGGACTCGAGCAGTATTTT,CASSLHPGLEQYF
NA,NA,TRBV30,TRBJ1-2,TGTGCCTGGAGTGTGGGTCAGGGTGGCTATGGCTACACCTTC,CAWSVGQGGYGYTF